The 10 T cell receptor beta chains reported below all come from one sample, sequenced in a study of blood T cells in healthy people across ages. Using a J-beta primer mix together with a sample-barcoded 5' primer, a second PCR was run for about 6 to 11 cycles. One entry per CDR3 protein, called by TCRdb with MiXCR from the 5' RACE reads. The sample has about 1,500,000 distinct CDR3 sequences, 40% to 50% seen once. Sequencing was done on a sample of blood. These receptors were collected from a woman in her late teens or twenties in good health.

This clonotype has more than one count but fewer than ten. For the CDR3, the DNA is TGCAGTGCTGGAGCGGGCCCATCCCAAGAGACCCAGTACTTC. This gives the protein CSAGAGPSQETQYF. The chain joins TRBV20-1 to TRBJ2-5; D may be TRBD2 (6 bases). From germline, CDR1 is DFQATT and CDR2 SNEGSKA (reference sequence). Deletions cut 5 bases from V and 1 base from J, with 14 bases between. The CDR3 loop spans 14 amino acids.

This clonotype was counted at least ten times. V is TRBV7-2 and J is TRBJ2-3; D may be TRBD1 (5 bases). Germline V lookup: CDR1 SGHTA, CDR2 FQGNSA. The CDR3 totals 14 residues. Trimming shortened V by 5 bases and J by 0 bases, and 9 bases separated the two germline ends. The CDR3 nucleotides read TGTGCCAGCAGCCCCGGACATAGCACAGATACGCAGTATTTT. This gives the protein CASSPGHSTDTQYF. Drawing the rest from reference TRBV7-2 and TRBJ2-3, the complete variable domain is GAGVSQSPSNKVTEKGKDVELRCDPISGHTALYWYRQSLGQGLEFLIYFQGNSAPDKSGLPSDRFSAERTGGSVSTLTIQRTQQEDSAVYLCASSPGHSTDTQYFGPGTRLTVL.

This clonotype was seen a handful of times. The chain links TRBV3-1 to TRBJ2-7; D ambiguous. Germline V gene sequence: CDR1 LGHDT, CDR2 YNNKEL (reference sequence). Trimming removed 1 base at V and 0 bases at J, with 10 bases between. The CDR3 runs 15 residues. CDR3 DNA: TGTGCCAGCAGCCAAGCCGACGTGCCCTCCTACGAGCAGTACTTC. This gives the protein CASSQADVPSYEQYF.

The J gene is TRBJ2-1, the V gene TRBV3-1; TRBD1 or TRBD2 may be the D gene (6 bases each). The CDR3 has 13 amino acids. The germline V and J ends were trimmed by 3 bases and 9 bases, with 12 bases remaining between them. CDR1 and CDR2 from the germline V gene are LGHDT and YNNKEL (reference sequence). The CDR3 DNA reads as TGTGCCAGCAGCCAGGGGGGCAGGGTTGAGCAGTTCTTC. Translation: CASSQGGRVEQFF.

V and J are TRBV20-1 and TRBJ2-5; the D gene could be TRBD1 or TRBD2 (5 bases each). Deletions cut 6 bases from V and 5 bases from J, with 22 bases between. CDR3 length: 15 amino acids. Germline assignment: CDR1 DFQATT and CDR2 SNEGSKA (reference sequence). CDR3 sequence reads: CSATIPWQGGETQYF. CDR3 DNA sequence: TGCAGTGCCACCATCCCCTGGCAGGGCGGGGAGACCCAGTACTTC.

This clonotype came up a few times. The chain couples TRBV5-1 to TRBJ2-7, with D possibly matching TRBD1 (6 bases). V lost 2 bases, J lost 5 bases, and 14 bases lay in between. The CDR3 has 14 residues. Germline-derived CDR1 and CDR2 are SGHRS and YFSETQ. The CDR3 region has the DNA TGCGCCAGCAGCTTCGGGCAGGGGATCAACGAGCAGTACTTC. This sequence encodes CASSFGQGINEQYF.

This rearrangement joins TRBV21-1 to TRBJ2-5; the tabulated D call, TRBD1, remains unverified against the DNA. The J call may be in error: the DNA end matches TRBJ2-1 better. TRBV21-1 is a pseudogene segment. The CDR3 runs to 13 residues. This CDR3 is CASTDQGQETQFF. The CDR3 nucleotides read TGTGCCAGCACCGATCAGGGGCAAGAGACCCAGTTCTTC.

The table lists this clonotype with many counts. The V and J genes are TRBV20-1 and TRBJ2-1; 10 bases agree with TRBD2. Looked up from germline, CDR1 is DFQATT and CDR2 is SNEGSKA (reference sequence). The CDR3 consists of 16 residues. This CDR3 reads CSAPTSGVSSYNEQFF. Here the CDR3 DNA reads TGCAGCGCCCCTACTAGCGGGGTTAGCTCCTACAATGAGCAGTTCTTC.

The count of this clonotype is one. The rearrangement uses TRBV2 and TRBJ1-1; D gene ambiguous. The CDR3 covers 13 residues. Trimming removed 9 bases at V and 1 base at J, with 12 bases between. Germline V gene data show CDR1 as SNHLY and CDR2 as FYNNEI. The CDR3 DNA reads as TGTGCCAGTAACAGACAACCGAACACTGAAGCTTTCTTT. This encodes CASNRQPNTEAFF.

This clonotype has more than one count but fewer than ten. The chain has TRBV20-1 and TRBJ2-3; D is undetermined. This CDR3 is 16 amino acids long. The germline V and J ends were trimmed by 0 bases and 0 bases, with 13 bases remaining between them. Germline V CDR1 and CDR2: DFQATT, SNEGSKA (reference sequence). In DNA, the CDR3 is TGCAGTGCTAGAGATATGGCCACCCCAAGCACAGATACGCAGTATTTT. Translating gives CSARDMATPSTDTQYF.